A single sample gave rise to the 18 T cell receptor beta chains below, sequenced in a study of OX40 agonist ivuxolimab in advanced cancers. The method was immunoSEQ multiplex PCR; TCRdb's version includes in-frame clones alone and lacks a portion of them. Among tens of thousands of clones, less than 95% were seen once, and the ten largest hold 8.7%. The sample here was CD4+ or CD8+ T cells sorted from blood, taken in a trial of the OX40 agonist ivuxolimab. The receptor set was obtained from an adult with an advanced solid tumor such as melanoma, head and neck, liver or kidney cancer.

The genes are TRBV6-6 and TRBJ1-2, with D perhaps matching TRBD1 (6 bases). Germline CDR1 is MNHNY and CDR2 is SVGAGI (reference sequence). V lost 8 bases and J lost 4, with 14 bases in between. The CDR3 length is 13 residues. Written as DNA, the CDR3 is TGTGCCAGCCACGGGGGGGGCGGCTATGGCTACACCTTC. It translates to CASHGGGGYGYTF.

The chain carries TRBV5-1 and TRBJ2-7; 11 positions agree with TRBD2. The V gene end was trimmed by 0 bases and the J gene end by 4 bases; junction bases not matched to a gene: 3. Germline assignment: CDR1 SGHRS and CDR2 YFSETQ. This CDR3 region has 15 residues. This chain's CDR3 is CASSLAASGGYEQYF. The CDR3 DNA sequence: TGCGCCAGCAGCTTGGCCGCTAGCGGGGGGTACGAGCAGTACTTC.

The chain has TRBV4-1 and TRBJ2-7; 9 bases line up with TRBD1. The length of the CDR3 is 14 residues. Germline V gives CDR1 MGHRA, CDR2 YSYEKL. Germline trimming cut 1 base from V and 5 bases from J; bases unmatched to any gene: 3. The CDR3 DNA is TGCGCCAGCAGCCAAGGACAGGGGGAAGACGAGCAGTACTTC. Protein: CASSQGQGEDEQYF.

V and J are TRBV4-2 and TRBJ2-5; either TRBD1 or TRBD2 may supply D (5 bases each). The CDR3 spans 15 residues. CDR1 LGHNA and CDR2 YNFKEQ come from the germline V gene. The ends were cut back, 1 base at V and 1 base at J, with 10 bases in the middle. CDR3 nucleotides: TGTGCCAGCAGCCAAGTGAGAGGGACCCAAGAGACCCAGTACTTC. This gives the protein CASSQVRGTQETQYF.

The CDR3 spells CASSPGQLGKLFF. CDR3 bases: TGTGCCAGCAGCCCGGGACAGCTTGGAAAACTGTTTTTT. The rearrangement uses TRBV7-9 and TRBJ1-4; TRBD1 matches 7 bases. With 5 bases clipped from V and 10 bases from J, the junction kept 7 bases outside the gene matches. There are 13 residues in the CDR3. The germline CDR1 and CDR2 sequences are SEHNR and FQNEAQ (reference sequence).

This clone was recorded a few times. The rearrangement links TRBV4-3 to TRBJ1-5; possible D gene TRBD1, 6 bases. The V and J ends lost 0 bases and 9 bases respectively, with 9 bases between them. Germline CDR1 LGHNA, CDR2 YSLEER. The CDR3 loop spans 13 amino acids. CDR3 residues: CASSQDQGPPQHF. In DNA form, the CDR3 reads TGCGCCAGCAGCCAAGATCAGGGGCCGCCCCAGCATTTT.

A single count supports this clone. This rearrangement joins TRBV30 to TRBJ1-1, with 8 positions matching TRBD1. Germline assignment: CDR1 GTSNPN and CDR2 SVGIG (reference sequence). V shed 3 bases and J 1 base; nucleotides not matched to a gene: 4. CDR3 size: 14 residues. For the CDR3, the DNA is TGTGCCTGGAGCCGGGGGACAGGGAACACTGAAGCTTTCTTT. Amino acid sequence: CAWSRGTGNTEAFF.

The genes are TRBV27 and TRBJ2-1; D not certain. V dropped 1 base and J dropped 4 bases, with 8 bases sitting between them. Germline CDR1 MNHEY, CDR2 SMNVEV (reference sequence). This CDR3 has 14 amino acids. The CDR3 DNA follows: TGTGCCAGCAGTTTATTAGGAAGGTACAATGAGCAGTTCTTC. Amino acids: CASSLLGRYNEQFF.

V is TRBV6-6 and J is TRBJ2-1, with TRBD1 matching over 9 bases. This CDR3 spans 15 amino acids. Germline lookup yields CDR1 MNHNY and CDR2 SVGAGI (reference sequence). Trimming at V came to 7 bases and at J to 5 bases, leaving 9 bases not matched to a gene. CDR3 DNA: TGTGCCAGCATACACCGGGACAGGGCGCACAATGAGCAGTTCTTC. Translated: CASIHRDRAHNEQFF.

CDR3 DNA: TGTGCCAGCAGCTTAGGCGGAACCTACGAGCAGTACTTC. This encodes CASSLGGTYEQYF. The chain employs TRBV7-9 and TRBJ2-7; D gene unclear. Per germline, CDR1 SEHNR and CDR2 FQNEAQ (reference sequence). V was clipped by 1 base and J by 2 bases, with 6 bases between them. This CDR3 spans 13 amino acids.

The J gene is TRBJ2-1, the V gene TRBV27, with 9 positions matching TRBD1. V shed 2 bases and J 3 bases; nucleotides not matched to a gene: 2. The CDR3 spans 15 residues. Germline CDR1 MNHEY, CDR2 SMNVEV (reference sequence). As DNA, the CDR3 is TGTGCCAGCAGTTTAGGGACAGGGTTCTACAATGAGCAGTTCTTC. Translated: CASSLGTGFYNEQFF.

This clone was observed a few times. The rearrangement links TRBV9 to TRBJ1-5, with D possibly being TRBD1 (5 bases). Trimming pared 3 bases from V and 3 bases from J, leaving 16 bases between. CDR3 length: 16 amino acids. Germline assignment: CDR1 SGDLS and CDR2 YYNGEE. In DNA, the CDR3 is TGTGCCAGCAGCGGGGGCGATCAGGGTTACAATCAGCCCCAGCATTTT. This sequence encodes CASSGGDQGYNQPQHF.

This chain joins TRBV7-3 and TRBJ2-2; D is ambiguous. The CDR3 extends over 14 amino acids. Germline-derived CDR1 and CDR2 are SGHTA and FQGTGA. Trimming took 4 bases from V and 5 from J, leaving 11 bases between them. The CDR3 nucleotides are TGTGCCAGCAGCTCATTTTCCAAAACCGGGGAGCTGTTTTTT. It codes for CASSSFSKTGELFF. The complete variable domain, with remaining parts taken from reference TRBV7-3 and TRBJ2-2, reads GAGVSQTPSNKVTEKGKYVELRCDPISGHTALYWYRQSLGQGPEFLIYFQGTGAADDSGLPNDRFFAVRPEGSVSTLKIQRTERGDSAVYLCASSSFSKTGELFFGEGSRLTVL.

The chain uses TRBV4-2 and TRBJ2-7, with D possibly TRBD1 on 5 matching bases. The ends were cut back, 5 bases at V and 5 bases at J, with 13 bases in the middle. The CDR3 is made up of 13 amino acids. Per the germline V gene, CDR1 is LGHNA and CDR2 is YNFKEQ. The CDR3 nucleotides read TGTGCCAGCAGCGGGGTGGGGCAGGACGAGCAGTACTTC. This sequence encodes CASSGVGQDEQYF.

The chain combines TRBV5-5 with TRBJ1-5; TRBD1 agrees at 8 bases. This CDR3 is built from 14 residues. CDR1 is SGHKS, CDR2 YYEKEE, per germline (reference sequence). V shed 4 bases, J shed 6 bases, and the junction held 6 bases outside the gene matches. CDR3 sequence reads: CASSHDRGSQPQHF. The CDR3 coding sequence is TGTGCCAGCAGCCACGACAGGGGCAGTCAGCCCCAGCATTTT.

V and J are TRBV4-3 and TRBJ2-1; unclear D gene. Germline loops: CDR1 LGHNA, CDR2 YSLEER. V gave up 1 base and J gave up 4 bases, with 17 bases separating them. The CDR3 extends over 17 amino acids. Here the CDR3 DNA reads TGCGCCAGCAGCCAAGTAGGTCCCAACCCGACATACAATGAGCAGTTCTTC. Translated: CASSQVGPNPTYNEQFF.

The V call is TRBV7-9, the J call TRBJ2-7; 9 positions agree with TRBD1. The junction had 12 bases not matched to a gene; V was cut back by 5 bases and J by 4 bases. CDR1 is SEHNR, CDR2 FQNEAQ, per germline (reference sequence). The CDR3 sequence is 16 residues long. The CDR3 nucleotides read TGTGCCAGCAGCGCCAGGGACAGGGCCAGCGGTTACGAGCAGTACTTC. Translated, it gives CASSARDRASGYEQYF.

This clone was seen once. In DNA, the CDR3 is TGTGCTAGTGGTTTTGGGCAGAACACTGAAGCTTTCTTT. As protein: CASGFGQNTEAFF. V usage is TRBV12-5 and J usage is TRBJ1-1; D not certain. The CDR3 sequence is 13 residues long. Germline CDR1 is LGHNT and CDR2 is FRNRAP. Trimming removed 3 bases from V and 1 base from J, with 6 bases in between. Variable domain in full (rest from reference TRBV12-5 and TRBJ1-1): DARVTQTPRHKVTEMGQEVTMRCQPILGHNTVFWYRQTMMQGLELLAYFRNRAPLDDSGMPKDRFSAEMPDATLATLKIQPSEPRDSAVYFCASGFGQNTEAFFGQGTRLTVV.